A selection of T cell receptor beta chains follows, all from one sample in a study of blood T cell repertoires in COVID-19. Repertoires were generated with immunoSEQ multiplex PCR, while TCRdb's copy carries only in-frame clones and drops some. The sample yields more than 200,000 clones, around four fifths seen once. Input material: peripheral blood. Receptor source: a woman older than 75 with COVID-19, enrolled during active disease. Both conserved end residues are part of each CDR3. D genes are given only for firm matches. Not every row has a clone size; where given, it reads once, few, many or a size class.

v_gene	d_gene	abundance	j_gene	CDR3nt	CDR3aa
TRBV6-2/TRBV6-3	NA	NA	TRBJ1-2	TGTGCCAGCAGCTCTTCCGGACACGATATATACTATGGCTACACCTTC	CASSSSGHDIYYGYTF
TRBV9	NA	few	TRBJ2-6	TGTGCCAGCAGCGGTTACAGGGTGCAGAGGGCCAACGTCCTGACTTTC	CASSGYRVQRANVLTF
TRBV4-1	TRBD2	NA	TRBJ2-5	TGCGCCAGCAGCCAACGCCTAGCGGGGGGGCAAGAGACCCAGTACTTC	CASSQRLAGGQETQYF
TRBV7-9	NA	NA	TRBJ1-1	TGTGCCAGCAGCTTATCCCCCGCTGAAGCTTTCTTT	CASSLSPAEAFF
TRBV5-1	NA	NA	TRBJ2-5	TGCGCCAGCAGCCGCGGCAACGCAAGGACTAACCAAGAGACCCAGTACTTC	CASSRGNARTNQETQYF
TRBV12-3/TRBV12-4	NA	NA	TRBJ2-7	TGTGCCAGCAGGGCCAGGGACGAGCAGTACTTC	CASRARDEQYF
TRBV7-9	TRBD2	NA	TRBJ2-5	TGTGCCAGCAGCCCGGGGGGGGCGCAGGACGAGACCCAGTACTTC	CASSPGGAQDETQYF
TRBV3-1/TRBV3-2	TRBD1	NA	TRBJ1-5	TGTGCCAGCAGCCAAGGGACAGGGGTCAATCAGCCCCAGCATTTT	CASSQGTGVNQPQHF
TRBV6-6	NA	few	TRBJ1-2	TGTGCCACTAACACAGGGAAAAACTATGGCTACACCTTC	CATNTGKNYGYTF
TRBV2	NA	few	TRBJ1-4	TGTGCCAGCTCAACCCGGGGTCGGGGTGAAAAACTGTTTTTT	CASSTRGRGEKLFF
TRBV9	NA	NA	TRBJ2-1	TGTGCCAGCAGCGTAAGGACAGCGGTTTTGTACAATGAGCAGTTCTTC	CASSVRTAVLYNEQFF
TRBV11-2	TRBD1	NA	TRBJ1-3	TGTGCCAGCAGCTCGATTAGATCGGGGGACAGGGCACACACCATATATTTT	CASSSIRSGDRAHTIYF
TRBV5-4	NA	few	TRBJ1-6	TGTGCCAGCAGCTGGGGGGAAGGGATAGGATCACCCCTCCACTTT	CASSWGEGIGSPLHF
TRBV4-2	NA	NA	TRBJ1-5	TGTGCCAGCAGCCAAGTTGTAGGGGGGGGGCAGCCCCAGCATTTT	CASSQVVGGGQPQHF
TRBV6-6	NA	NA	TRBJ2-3	TGTGCCAGCAGTTCGGCAGATACGCAGTATTTT	CASSSADTQYF
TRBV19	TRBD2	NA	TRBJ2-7	TGTGCCAGTAGTATCCAGCGGGGGTCCTACGAGCAGTACTTC	CASSIQRGSYEQYF
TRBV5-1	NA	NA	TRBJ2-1	TGCGCCAGCAGTTCTGACAGTTACAATGAGCAGTTCTTC	CASSSDSYNEQFF
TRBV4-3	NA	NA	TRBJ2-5	TGCGCCAGCAGCCAAGATAGTACTAGCTGGGAGACCCAGTACTTC	CASSQDSTSWETQYF
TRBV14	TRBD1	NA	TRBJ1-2	TGTGCCAGCAGCCAAGGCGGACAGGGGTGGAATGGCTACACCTTC	CASSQGGQGWNGYTF
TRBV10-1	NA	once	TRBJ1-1	TGCGCCAGCAGGAACAGGGTGAATGAAGCTTTCTTT	CASRNRVNEAFF
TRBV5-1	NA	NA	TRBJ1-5	TGCGCCAGCAGCCCGGGCGGGATGCTTGGCAATCAGCCCCAGCATTTT	CASSPGGMLGNQPQHF
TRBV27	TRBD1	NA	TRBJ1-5	TGTGCCAGCAGACGCGACAGGGGTCAGCCCCAGCATTTT	CASRRDRGQPQHF
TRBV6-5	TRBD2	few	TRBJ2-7	TGTGCCAGCAGCTCCGGGACTAGCGGGAGCAACGAGCAGTACTTC	CASSSGTSGSNEQYF
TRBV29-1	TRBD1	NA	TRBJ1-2	TGCAGCGTTGACCAGGGGGCAGGTGGCTACACCTTC	CSVDQGAGGYTF
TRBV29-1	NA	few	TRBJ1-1	TGCAGCGGTGGAGGGACGGCGAACACTGAAGCTTTCTTT	CSGGGTANTEAFF
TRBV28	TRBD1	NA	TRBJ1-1	TGTGCCAGCAGCCCCGGGACAGCTATGAACACTGAAGCTTTCTTT	CASSPGTAMNTEAFF
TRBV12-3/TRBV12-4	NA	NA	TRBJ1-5	TGTGCCAGCAGGGCAGGAAATCAGCCCCAGCATTTT	CASRAGNQPQHF
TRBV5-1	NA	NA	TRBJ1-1	TGCGCCAGCAGCGGTGAAAGGCGCGGTGAAGCTTTCTTT	CASSGERRGEAFF
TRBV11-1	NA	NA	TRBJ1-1	TGTGCCAGCAGTCTTCAGGGGAACACTGAAGCTTTCTTT	CASSLQGNTEAFF
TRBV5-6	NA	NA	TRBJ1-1	TGTGCCAGCACTTTGCGGGGGGCGGAAACTGAAGCTTTCTTT	CASTLRGAETEAFF
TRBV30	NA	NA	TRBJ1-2	TGTGCCTGGAGTGTCGGGAGTGGGGGCTATGGCTACACCTTC	CAWSVGSGGYGYTF
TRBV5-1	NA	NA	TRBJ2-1	TGCGCCAGCAGCCCACGACAGAGTGAGCAGTTCTTC	CASSPRQSEQFF
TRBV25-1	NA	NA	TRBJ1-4	TGTGCCAGCAGTGGTTGGACACTTCCCGGTGAAAAACTGTTTTTT	CASSGWTLPGEKLFF
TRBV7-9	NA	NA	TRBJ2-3	TGTGCCAGCAGCTTACTGACCCCCGGGACAGATACGCAGTATTTT	CASSLLTPGTDTQYF
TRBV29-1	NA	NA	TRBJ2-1	TGCAGCGTCGAGCCGCGCGGGGCCTACAATGAGCAGTTCTTC	CSVEPRGAYNEQFF
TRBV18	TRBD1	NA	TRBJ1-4	TGTGCCAGCTCACCACAGACAGGGAGTAATGAAAAACTGTTTTTT	CASSPQTGSNEKLFF
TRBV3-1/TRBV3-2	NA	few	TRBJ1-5	TGTGCCAGCAGCCCCTCGGGGGTGAGGCAGCCCCAGCATTTT	CASSPSGVRQPQHF
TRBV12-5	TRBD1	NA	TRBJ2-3	TGTGCTAGTAGCTTCCTCGGGACAGGGGGACCAGATACGCAGTATTTT	CASSFLGTGGPDTQYF
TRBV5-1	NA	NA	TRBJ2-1	TGCGCCAGCAGCGAAACTAGCTCCTACAATGAGCAGTTCTTC	CASSETSSYNEQFF
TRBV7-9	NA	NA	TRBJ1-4	TGTGCCAGCAGCTTAGCTCTAGTTGCTTCTAATGAAAAACTGTTTTTT	CASSLALVASNEKLFF